The TCR beta chain under discussion was sequenced for a study of blood T cell repertoires in COVID-19. The overall study: Both acute and convalescent COVID-19 samples were obtained from the United States, Italy and Spain.

This CDR3 contains 14 residues. V was trimmed by 5 bases and J by 5 bases, leaving 13 bases between them. Germline CDR1 reads SNHLY; CDR2 reads FYNNEI. In the study's own analysis: Reference gene primer amplification in the assay estimated nucleated cell counts. Generated by immunoSEQ multiplex PCR, the TCRdb table keeps only in-frame clones and is missing some. The V and J calls and clone size come from that table; D and trimming were worked out from the DNA. The table has approximately 280,000 clones, 70% to 90% seen once. The source material was peripheral blood. The sequence was collected from a woman aged 65 to 85 with acute or convalescent COVID-19. The V and J genes are TRBV2 and TRBJ1-5; D remains unclear. The CDR3 DNA follows: TGTGCCAGCAGTATCGGGTCAGCCTATCAGCCCCAGCATTTT. It yields the protein CASSIGSAYQPQHF. Based on the CDR3 plus reference TRBV2 and TRBJ1-5, the full variable domain is EPEVTQTPSHQVTQMGQEVILRCVPISNHLYFYWYRQILGQKVEFLVSFYNNEISEKSEIFDDQFSVERPDGSNFTLKIRSTKLEDSAMYFCASSIGSAYQPQHFGDGTRLSIL.